One and the same sample provided the 28 T cell receptor beta chains below, sequenced in a study of regulatory T cells in long-lasting Graves disease. Indicated time point: persistent/refractory GD, antithyroid drugs over 5 years with positive TRAb. PBMC RNA was the source of the TCR library. Building the TCR beta libraries relied on iRepertoire HTBI primers, and CDR3 regions underwent Arm-PCR. A single record per CDR3 protein comes from TCRdb applying MiXCR to the multiplex PCR reads. The table lists 350,000 to 500,000 distinct CDR3 sequences, around 20% of them singletons. Source: peripheral blood mononuclear cells (PBMCs), taken when the disease was refractory, from a patient treated with antithyroid drugs. These receptors came from a female donor with Graves disease.

This clonotype was recorded at least ten times. The V and J genes are TRBV11-2 and TRBJ1-2, with 11 positions matching TRBD1. The germline CDR1 and CDR2 sequences are SGHAT and FQNNGV. V was clipped by 5 bases and J by 6 bases; unmatched bases: 11. The CDR3 extends over 16 amino acids. The CDR3 DNA is TGTGCCAGCAGCACCCTGAGGACAGGGGGCTACCATGGCTACACCTTC. Protein: CASSTLRTGGYHGYTF.

About this clonotype itself: With a much larger clone just one base away, this may be a read error. The V and J genes are TRBV6-1 and TRBJ2-3; D uncertain. The CDR3 spans 16 residues. V shed 5 bases and J shed 1 base, with 16 bases lying between them. CDR1 is MNHNS and CDR2 is SASEGT in the germline V gene. In DNA form, the CDR3 reads TGTGCCAGCAGTAGACTTCCTAGGACGGGCACAGATACGCAGTATTTT. It yields the protein CASSRLPRTGTDTQYF.

The chain is built from TRBV20-1 and TRBJ2-5; 11 bases agree with TRBD2. The germline gives CDR1 DFQATT, CDR2 SNEGSKA (reference sequence). With V trimmed by 0 bases and J by 6 bases, 6 bases remained unmatched. The CDR3 totals 15 residues. The CDR3 DNA reads TGCAGTGCTAGAGACTTAGCGGGAGGGGGGCAGACCCAGTACTTC. Translation gives CSARDLAGGGQTQYF.

This clonotype was picked up many times. The rearrangement links TRBV7-3 to TRBJ1-1, with a tentative D call TRBD1 (5 bases). Germline CDR1 reads SGHTA; CDR2 reads FQGTGA. Trimming left V 5 bases short and J 1 base short, with 11 bases between. This CDR3 is built from 14 residues. The CDR3 is CASSPGLKNTEAFF. Written as DNA, the CDR3 is TGTGCCAGCAGCCCGGGACTCAAGAACACTGAAGCTTTCTTT.

This clonotype was detected many times. The chain carries TRBV20-1 and TRBJ2-7; 9 positions agree with TRBD1. CDR1 is DFQATT, CDR2 SNEGSKA, per germline (reference sequence). V lost 5 bases to trimming and J lost 3 bases; unmatched junction nucleotides: 5. This CDR3 is 13 amino acids long. CDR3 sequence reads: CSAHETGGYEQYF. CDR3 DNA: TGCAGTGCTCACGAGACAGGGGGCTACGAGCAGTACTTC.

This clonotype has a handful of counts. The chain employs TRBV6-1 and TRBJ2-3; 8 nucleotides line up with TRBD2. The CDR3 has 15 residues. Germline lookup yields CDR1 MNHNS and CDR2 SASEGT. J lost 5 bases, V lost 5 bases, and 9 bases had no gene match. CDR3 nucleotides: TGTGCCAGCAGTCCCCTGACGGGAGGGATAGATACGCAGTATTTT. It codes for CASSPLTGGIDTQYF.

This clonotype has ten or more counts. The chain employs TRBV6-1 and TRBJ2-7; D ambiguous. The V gene's germline CDR1 is MNHNS and CDR2 SASEGT. Trimming left V 6 bases short and J 6 bases short, with 12 bases between. The CDR3 spans 12 residues. CDR3 protein: CASRHGLSEQYF. The CDR3 nucleotides are TGTGCCAGCAGACACGGCCTTTCCGAGCAGTACTTC.

This chain joins TRBV30 and TRBJ1-3; no firm D call. V gave up 5 bases and J gave up 0 bases, with 11 bases separating them. Germline lookup yields CDR1 GTSNPN and CDR2 SVGIG (reference sequence). There are 14 residues in the CDR3. CDR3 in DNA: TGTGCCTGGTCCATACAAAGCTCTGGAAACACCATATATTTT. It yields the protein CAWSIQSSGNTIYF.

This clonotype was detected ten times or more. The V gene is TRBV12-3 or TRBV12-4, the J gene TRBJ2-7; D unclear. Trimming left V 8 bases short and J 9 bases short, with 17 bases between. This CDR3 is 12 amino acids long. The CDR3 loop reads CASSLPSGLQYF. The DNA for the CDR3 is TGTGCCAGCTCCCTCCCCTCGGGTTTGCAGTACTTC.

The chain has TRBV11-2 and TRBJ2-3, with D hard to call. Germline V gives CDR1 SGHAT, CDR2 FQNNGV. Trimming cost V 5 bases and J 5 bases, with 8 bases left between them. CDR3 length: 12 amino acids. The CDR3 sequence is CASSPTVDTQYF. In nucleotides, the CDR3 is TGTGCCAGCAGCCCCACGGTAGATACGCAGTATTTT.

This clonotype has a count of ten or more. The chain employs TRBV28 and TRBJ1-4; 7 bases align to TRBD1. Losses at the gene ends were 5 bases for V and 6 bases for J; bases not matched to a gene: 9. Germline CDR1 is MDHEN and CDR2 is SYDVKM. The CDR3 length is 15 residues. The CDR3 nucleotides are TGTGCCAGCAGTCTATCGAGGGGGCGGGATGAAAAACTGTTTTTT. This sequence encodes CASSLSRGRDEKLFF.

This clonotype was seen repeatedly, ten times or more. The chain joins TRBV28 to TRBJ2-5, with TRBD2 identical over 14 bases. The V gene end was trimmed by 3 bases and the J gene end by 4 bases; junction bases not matched to a gene: 4. CDR1 and CDR2 (germline): MDHEN, SYDVKM. The CDR3 is made up of 16 amino acids. This CDR3 reads CASSLGLAGARETQYF. The DNA of the CDR3 is TGTGCCAGCAGTTTGGGACTAGCGGGAGCTAGAGAGACCCAGTACTTC.

This clonotype was observed a few times. The chain recombines TRBV4-1 with TRBJ2-5, with 15 nucleotides matching TRBD2. Germline CDR1 reads MGHRA; CDR2 reads YSYEKL. The trim removed 2 bases at V and 4 bases at J, leaving 8 bases unmatched. This CDR3 has 18 amino acids. CDR3 nucleotide sequence: TGCGCCAGCAGCCAAACTCCAGGACTAGCGGGAGGGCCAGAGACCCAGTACTTC. Translated, it gives CASSQTPGLAGGPETQYF.

This clonotype was picked up a small number of times. The chain recombines TRBV11-2 with TRBJ2-7, with D possibly matching TRBD1 (6 bases). Per germline, CDR1 SGHAT and CDR2 FQNNGV. The V end lost 5 bases, the J end lost 0 bases, and 11 bases lay between the germline ends. The CDR3 length is 14 residues. The CDR3 DNA reads as TGTGCCAGCAGCCAGAAGGACAGCTCCTACGAGCAGTACTTC. This gives the protein CASSQKDSSYEQYF. The full variable domain, its missing parts supplied by reference TRBV11-2 and TRBJ2-7, is EAGVAQSPRYKIIEKRQSVAFWCNPISGHATLYWYQQILGQGPKLLIQFQNNGVVDDSQLPKDRFSAERLKGVDSTLKIQPAKLEDSAVYLCASSQKDSSYEQYFGPGTRLTVT.

The rearrangement joins TRBV5-1 to TRBJ2-2, with no clear D. This CDR3 contains 14 residues. In germline, CDR1 is SGHRS, CDR2 YFSETQ. Trimming pared 5 bases from V and 4 bases from J, leaving 12 bases between. This CDR3 is CASSGLAATGELFF. In DNA form, the CDR3 reads TGCGCCAGCAGTGGCTTAGCAGCCACCGGGGAGCTGTTTTTT.

V and J are TRBV27 and TRBJ2-1; D might be TRBD1 (5 bases). The CDR3 is made up of 14 amino acids. CDR1 is MNHEY, CDR2 SMNVEV, per germline (reference sequence). Trimming took 3 bases from V and 5 from J, leaving 11 bases between them. The CDR3 DNA sequence: TGTGCCAGCAGTTTGTTGCAGGGAAACAATGAGCAGTTCTTC. It is translated as CASSLLQGNNEQFF.

In this sample, this clonotype turned up a few times. The chain uses TRBV20-1 and TRBJ1-3; 7 bases are a match to TRBD1. After removal of 4 bases from V and 2 bases from J, the junction contained 5 bases not matched to a gene. Germline lookup yields CDR1 DFQATT and CDR2 SNEGSKA (reference sequence). The CDR3 runs to 14 residues. Here the CDR3 reads CSATQGGAGNTIYF. The CDR3 DNA is TGCAGTGCTACTCAGGGGGGGGCTGGAAACACCATATATTTT.

This chain joins TRBV29-1 and TRBJ2-5, with no clear D. Germline V CDR1 and CDR2: SQVTM, ANQGSEA. Between the trimmed V and J ends, which lost 4 bases and 2 bases, there was a span of 11 bases. The length of the CDR3 is 13 residues. CDR3 amino acids: CSVGHSIQETQYF. In DNA form, the CDR3 reads TGCAGCGTTGGGCATTCCATTCAAGAGACCCAGTACTTC. The full variable domain, its missing parts supplied by reference TRBV29-1 and TRBJ2-5, is SAVISQKPSRDICQRGTSLTIQCQVDSQVTMMFWYRQQPGQSLTLIATANQGSEATYESGFVIDKFPISRPNLTFSTLTVSNMSPEDSSIYLCSVGHSIQETQYFGPGTRLLVL.

This clonotype was recorded a few times. CDR3 residues: CATSREAWSGRFIYEQYF. The CDR3 DNA sequence: TGTGCCACCAGCAGAGAGGCTTGGAGCGGGAGGTTTATATACGAGCAGTACTTC. V and J are TRBV15 and TRBJ2-7; 9 bases fit TRBD2. Germline CDR1 and CDR2: LNHNV and YYDKDF (reference sequence). After removal of 0 bases from V and 4 bases from J, the junction contained 13 bases not matched to a gene. This CDR3 spans 18 amino acids.

This clonotype has a count of ten or more. The rearrangement links TRBV2 to TRBJ2-7; TRBD1 matches 9 bases. There are 14 residues in the CDR3. Germline V lookup: CDR1 SNHLY, CDR2 FYNNEI. The V gene end was trimmed by 2 bases and the J gene end by 6 bases; junction bases not matched to a gene: 5. The CDR3 is CASSEQGQGSEQYF. DNA of the CDR3: TGTGCCAGCAGTGAACAGGGACAGGGCTCCGAGCAGTACTTC.

Turning to this clonotype: A read error may be the cause here, since a much bigger clone is one base away. This rearrangement joins TRBV2 to TRBJ1-2; D call uncertain. CDR1 and CDR2 from the germline V gene are SNHLY and FYNNEI. Trimming took off 5 bases at V and 1 base at J, with 14 bases between the two ends. This CDR3 has 15 amino acids. CDR3 nucleotide sequence: TGTGCCAGCAGTCCTTCGGACGGCCATAACTATGGCTACACCTTC. It yields the protein CASSPSDGHNYGYTF.

The chain recombines TRBV7-9 with TRBJ2-7, with D tentatively TRBD2 (6 bases). Trimming took 5 bases from V and 5 from J, leaving 10 bases between them. Germline CDR1 and CDR2: SEHNR and FQNEAQ (reference sequence). This CDR3 is 12 amino acids long. Written as DNA, the CDR3 is TGTGCCAGCAGCCCGACTAGTAACGAGCAGTACTTC. It encodes CASSPTSNEQYF.

The CDR3 reads CASMGNSRGTGELFF. The CDR3 DNA sequence: TGTGCCAGCATGGGGAACTCACGAGGGACCGGGGAGCTGTTTTTT. The chain links TRBV6-1 to TRBJ2-2; tentatively, D is TRBD2 (5 bases). This CDR3 is 15 amino acids long. V lost 7 bases and J 5 bases, leaving 17 bases between the germline ends. Germline assignment: CDR1 MNHNS and CDR2 SASEGT.

This clonotype has just a few counts. The CDR3 DNA follows: TGTGCCAGCACATTGGGAGGGACTAACTATGGCTACACCTTC. This codes for CASTLGGTNYGYTF. The chain carries TRBV5-4 and TRBJ1-2; D unclear. CDR1 SGHNT and CDR2 YYREEE come from the germline V gene (reference sequence). V lost 6 bases and J 0 bases, leaving 12 bases between the germline ends. This CDR3 is 14 amino acids long.

The V and J genes are TRBV7-9 and TRBJ2-7; 9 positions match TRBD2. This CDR3 spans 16 amino acids. Germline V gene sequence: CDR1 SEHNR, CDR2 FQNEAQ (reference sequence). The junction had 11 bases not matched to a gene; V was cut back by 4 bases and J by 4 bases. DNA for the CDR3: TGTGCCAGCAGCTCCTTTATAGCGGGAGCTCGATACGAGCAGTACTTC. Protein: CASSSFIAGARYEQYF.

This clonotype appeared many times. CDR3 DNA: TGTGCCAGCAGCCAAGTTGGGGTCCACGAGCAGTACTTC. Encoded protein: CASSQVGVHEQYF. The genes are TRBV3-1 and TRBJ2-7, with D hard to call. The CDR3 extends over 13 amino acids. V was clipped by 1 base and J by 5 bases, with 9 bases between them. Germline V CDR1 and CDR2: LGHDT, YNNKEL (reference sequence).

This clonotype showed up many times. This rearrangement joins TRBV12-3 or TRBV12-4 to TRBJ2-7; tentative D call: TRBD1 (6 bases). The V end was cut by 5 bases, the J end by 0 bases, with 11 bases between. The CDR3 runs 14 residues. The CDR3: CASSLRDTSYEQYF. The CDR3 nucleotides are TGTGCCAGCAGTCTCCGGGACACCTCCTACGAGCAGTACTTC.

The chain combines TRBV29-1 with TRBJ2-7, with 9 bases fitting TRBD1. This CDR3 region has 13 residues. The germline V gene encodes CDR1 SQVTM and CDR2 ANQGSEA. J gave up 4 bases and V 5 bases, and 6 bases lay outside the gene matches. The CDR3 nucleotides read TGCAGCGTTTCGGACAGGGGAATTTACGAGCAGTACTTC. Protein product: CSVSDRGIYEQYF.